Included here is one T cell receptor (beta chain) sequence, with context. Its specificity is not known. This specimen comes from a study of cytomegalovirus exposure and HLA in healthy donors. Points from the study as a whole: Cytomegalovirus association was assigned to approximately 180 TCR beta chains. Earlier analysis yielded a pattern in which most TCR beta V segments were productive about 90% or about 30% of the time. When analyzed later, a missense DCLRE1C variant was found to be linked to TCR beta V- and J-gene trimming. Most TCR sequences proved rare, with some public TCRs found in many donors.

The CDR3 has 17 residues. Unmatched junction bases numbered 8, after V lost 3 bases and J lost 3 bases. From germline, CDR1 is SEHNR and CDR2 FQNEAQ (reference sequence). The PCR had 60 Vbeta and 13 Jbeta primers. Data came from immunoSEQ multiplex PCR; TCRdb stores just in-frame clones and leaves some out. The table gives approximately 80,000 clones; the top ten clones make up approximately 1.1% of it. Sequencing was performed on PBMCs. This receptor was identified in a woman aged 30 to 39 in good health and CMV-seronegative. The chain carries TRBV7-9 and TRBJ2-2; 9 nucleotides agree with TRBD1. The CDR3 bases are TGTGCCAGCAGCTTCGGTACAGGGGGCGAGGACACCGGGGAGCTGTTTTTT. The encoded protein is CASSFGTGGEDTGELFF. Full variable domain (remainder filled in from reference TRBV7-9 and TRBJ2-2): DTGVSQNPRHKITKRGQNVTFRCDPISEHNRLYWYRQTLGQGPEFLTYFQNEAQLEKSRLLSDRFSAERPKGSFSTLEIQRTEQGDSAMYLCASSFGTGGEDTGELFFGEGSRLTVL.